The 21 T cell receptor beta chains listed next were all sequenced from one sample in a study of neurological immune-mediated disorders (dated by TCRdb to between 2019 and 2020). The receptor library was made with 5' RACE. The sample was run on an Illumina HiSeq 2500. The raw public data were reprocessed by TCRdb itself: fastp quality trimming at Q25, MiXCR clonotype calling, in-frame beta chains only. Here each entry gathers all rows of one CDR3 protein and keeps the most common genes and DNA. The sample includes over 25,000 distinct CDR3 sequences, with 20% to 25% observed a single time. The top ten clones comprise 30% of the sample. The sequenced sample was CD4+ T cells from blood. The receptors here all came from a man between 50 and 59 years old with HTLV-1-associated myelopathy (HAM/TSP).

This clonotype was seen a few times. For the CDR3, the DNA is TGTGCCACCAGCAGAGATAGGGGATATGGCTACACCTTC. It codes for CATSRDRGYGYTF. This chain uses TRBV15 with TRBJ1-2; TRBD1 might be the D (5 bases). The CDR3 runs to 13 residues. V was clipped by 0 bases and J by 5 bases, with 7 bases between them. Germline V CDR1 and CDR2: LNHNV, YYDKDF (reference sequence).

This clonotype was seen ten or more times. The rearrangement links TRBV29-1 to TRBJ1-3; no reliable D call. The V end lost 4 bases, the J end lost 0 bases, and 7 bases lay between the germline ends. CDR1 is SQVTM, CDR2 ANQGSEA, per germline. This CDR3 has 13 residues. DNA of the CDR3: TGCAGCGTTGGGACGAGCTCTGGAAACACCATATATTTT. Translated, it gives CSVGTSSGNTIYF.

This clonotype was counted only a few times. The chain uses TRBV7-6 and TRBJ2-1, with 9 bases aligning to TRBD2. Trimming at V came to 1 base and at J to 4 bases, leaving 5 bases not matched to a gene. The CDR3 loop spans 16 amino acids. CDR1 and CDR2 (germline): SGHVS, FNYEAQ. The CDR3 loop is CASSLGLAGTYNEQFF. The CDR3 coding sequence is TGTGCCAGCAGCTTAGGGCTAGCGGGAACTTACAATGAGCAGTTCTTC.

The chain has TRBV20-1 and TRBJ2-1, with a weak D call TRBD2 (5 bases). V was clipped by 2 bases and J by 6 bases, with 14 bases between them. The CDR3 covers 14 residues. In germline, CDR1 is DFQATT, CDR2 SNEGSKA (reference sequence). The CDR3 region is CSARRGSESNEQFF. The DNA of the CDR3 is TGCAGTGCTAGAAGAGGGAGCGAGAGCAATGAGCAGTTCTTC.

Many counts were recorded for this clonotype. DNA for the CDR3: TGCAGTGCTAGACAGACATCCGCGGCACCCCTCCACTTT. This sequence encodes CSARQTSAAPLHF. The genes are TRBV20-1 and TRBJ1-6; the D is unclear. The V and J ends lost 2 bases and 11 bases respectively, with 13 bases between them. The V gene's germline CDR1 is DFQATT and CDR2 SNEGSKA (reference sequence). CDR3 size: 13 residues.

Note on this clonotype: A read error may explain this, as a much larger clone is one base away. This chain joins TRBV18 and TRBJ1-5, with TRBD1 matching 8 bases. This CDR3 spans 16 amino acids. Germline V gives CDR1 KGHSH, CDR2 LQKENI. This chain's CDR3 is CATSPTQGARNQPQHF. CDR3 nucleotides: TGTGCCACCTCACCAACCCAGGGGGCGAGAAATCAGCCCCAGCATTTT.

With respect to this clonotype: This could be a read error, since a much larger clone is one nucleotide away. CDR3 DNA sequence: TGCGCCAGCAGCTTTGTATATGGCCAGGGAGTAGCTGGGGCCAACGTCCTGACTTTC. Translating it yields CASSFVYGQGVAGANVLTF. The chain has TRBV5-1 and TRBJ2-6; D may match TRBD1 or TRBD2 (5 bases each). The CDR3 is 19 residues long. Germline CDR1 is SGHRS and CDR2 is YFSETQ. V dropped 2 bases and J dropped 2 bases, with 20 bases sitting between them. The full variable domain, in which reference TRBV5-1 and TRBJ2-6 provide the parts outside the CDR3, is KAGVTQTPRYLIKTRGQQVTLSCSPISGHRSVSWYQQTPGQGLQFLFEYFSETQRNKGNFPGRFSGRQFSNSRSEMNVSTLELGDSALYLCASSFVYGQGVAGANVLTFGAGSRLTVL.

This clonotype was recorded at least ten times. The V gene is TRBV18, the J gene TRBJ1-4; D call uncertain. Trimming removed 6 bases at V and 8 bases at J, with 19 bases between. The CDR3 loop spans 15 amino acids. The V gene's germline CDR1 is KGHSH and CDR2 LQKENI. CDR3 in DNA: TGTGCCAGCTCGCCCCGGACTGAGGGAGGAGAAAAACTGTTTTTT. This sequence encodes CASSPRTEGGEKLFF.

This clonotype appeared many times. The chain has TRBV12-3 or TRBV12-4 and TRBJ2-3; 8 bases map to TRBD2. Trimming at V came to 8 bases and at J to 4 bases, leaving 2 bases not matched to a gene. The CDR3 loop spans 12 amino acids. The CDR3 region is CASGLASDTQYF. CDR3 DNA: TGTGCCAGCGGACTAGCTTCAGATACGCAGTATTTT.

Many counts were recorded for this clonotype. J is TRBJ2-3 and V is TRBV5-1; 11 bases are a match to TRBD2. CDR3 length equals 15 residues. Per germline, CDR1 SGHRS and CDR2 YFSETQ. The V segment lost 7 bases and the J segment 0 bases; nucleotides outside the gene matches: 4. The CDR3 is CASRGLAASTDTQYF. Written as DNA, the CDR3 is TGCGCCAGCCGGGGACTAGCGGCTAGCACAGATACGCAGTATTTT.

J is TRBJ2-2 and V is TRBV19, with 8 bases matching TRBD2. Germline CDR1 and CDR2: LNHDA and SQIVND (reference sequence). The CDR3 sequence is 15 residues long. V was pared by 7 bases and J by 7 bases, with 11 bases of the junction left unmatched. The CDR3 protein is CASNPRGGFSGELFF. The CDR3 DNA reads TGTGCCAGTAACCCCCGCGGGGGGTTTAGCGGGGAGCTGTTTTTT.

This clonotype was seen repeatedly, ten times or more. J is TRBJ2-7 and V is TRBV7-2, with a possible D match to TRBD1 (6 bases). Germline V CDR1 and CDR2: SGHTA, FQGNSA. V gave up 3 bases and J gave up 1 base, with 10 bases separating them. This CDR3 is built from 14 residues. The DNA of the CDR3 is TGTGCCAGCAGCTTTTTACAGGGATCCTACGAGCAGTACTTC. Residues: CASSFLQGSYEQYF.

The chain joins TRBV20-1 to TRBJ1-1; 8 positions agree with TRBD1. Germline V gene data show CDR1 as DFQATT and CDR2 as SNEGSKA (reference sequence). V lost 6 bases, J lost 1 base, and 4 bases stayed unmatched. This CDR3 has 13 residues. The CDR3 reads CSAPGQANTEAFF. CDR3 sequence (DNA): TGCAGTGCGCCGGGACAGGCGAACACTGAAGCTTTCTTT.

Many counts were recorded for this clonotype. The rearrangement joins TRBV10-2 to TRBJ1-1, with TRBD1 as a possible D gene (6 bases). Germline loops: CDR1 WSHSY, CDR2 SAAADI. Trimming shortened V by 7 bases and J by 0 bases, and 9 bases separated the two germline ends. This CDR3 has 13 residues. CDR3 sequence (DNA): TGCGCCAGCAAAAGGGGGATGAACACTGAAGCTTTCTTT. This encodes CASKRGMNTEAFF.

This clonotype was recorded many times. J is TRBJ1-5 and V is TRBV3-1; D remains unclear. The germline V and J ends were trimmed by 0 bases and 0 bases, with 15 bases remaining between them. Germline V gene lookup returns CDR1 LGHDT and CDR2 YNNKEL (reference sequence). The CDR3 totals 18 residues. CDR3: CASSQESGSGYSNQPQHF. The CDR3 DNA reads as TGTGCCAGCAGCCAAGAATCGGGGTCGGGTTATAGCAATCAGCCCCAGCATTTT.

This clonotype was picked up many times. The chain has TRBV5-1 and TRBJ1-1, with 9 bases lining up with TRBD1. The J segment lost 6 bases and the V segment lost 4 bases, leaving 10 bases of the junction unmatched. Looked up from germline, CDR1 is SGHRS and CDR2 is YFSETQ. There are 15 residues in the CDR3. The CDR3 DNA reads TGCGCCAGCAGCCTCTCGGGACAGGGTAGCGCTGAAGCTTTCTTT. Translating gives CASSLSGQGSAEAFF.

This clonotype has just one count. This sequence joins TRBV6-5 and TRBJ2-3; D possibly corresponds to TRBD2 (5 bases). The CDR3 spans 14 residues. V shed 1 base and J shed 4 bases, with 9 bases lying between them. Germline loops: CDR1 MNHEY, CDR2 SVGAGI. In DNA form, the CDR3 reads TGTGCCAGCAGTTACTGGGGAGATCCAGATACGCAGTATTTT. Its translation: CASSYWGDPDTQYF.

This clonotype was found many times. This chain connects TRBV5-1 to TRBJ1-2; D remains unclear. There are 13 residues in the CDR3. V was shortened by 4 bases and J by 8 bases, with 15 bases between the two germline ends. In germline, CDR1 is SGHRS, CDR2 YFSETQ. The CDR3 protein is CASSAGMGEGYTF. CDR3 coding DNA: TGCGCCAGCAGCGCTGGAATGGGAGAGGGCTACACCTTC.

In this sample, this clonotype turned up many times. This chain links TRBV5-6 with TRBJ1-2; D perhaps matches TRBD1 (5 bases). The germline gives CDR1 SGHDT, CDR2 YYEEEE. The CDR3 length is 12 residues. V lost 0 bases to trimming and J lost 8 bases, with 8 bases between them. CDR3 DNA: TGTGCCAGCAGCTTGGCAGGGTTCGGCTACACCTTC. It specifies CASSLAGFGYTF.

The chain couples TRBV5-1 to TRBJ1-1; 7 bases line up with TRBD1. The trim removed 4 bases at V and 4 bases at J, leaving 7 bases unmatched. The CDR3 contains 14 residues. Germline loops: CDR1 SGHRS, CDR2 YFSETQ. CDR3 nucleotides: TGCGCCAGCAGCCTGTGGGACAGCGGCACTGAAGCTTTCTTT. This encodes CASSLWDSGTEAFF. Looking up the rest from reference TRBV5-1 and TRBJ1-1 gives the full variable domain: KAGVTQTPRYLIKTRGQQVTLSCSPISGHRSVSWYQQTPGQGLQFLFEYFSETQRNKGNFPGRFSGRQFSNSRSEMNVSTLELGDSALYLCASSLWDSGTEAFFGQGTRLTVV.

This clonotype was counted only a few times. The V and J genes are TRBV18 and TRBJ1-2; a possible D gene is TRBD1 (5 bases). Per the germline V gene, CDR1 is KGHSH and CDR2 is LQKENI. V was trimmed by 6 bases and J by 8 bases, leaving 16 bases between them. The CDR3 contains 13 residues. This chain's CDR3 is CASSPTAGRGYTF. As DNA, the CDR3 is TGTGCCAGCTCCCCGACGGCAGGGCGCGGCTACACCTTC.